The sample holds a few counts of the clone carrying this TCR beta chain. Study processing details: For nucleated cells, counts were estimated from reference gene primer amplification. Sequencing was performed with immunoSEQ multiplex PCR; in TCRdb, only in-frame clones are kept and a portion is missing. V and J calls plus clone size are reproduced from that table; the DNA served to infer D and trimming. Of around 300,000 clones in the sample, around four fifths were seen once. V was pared by 5 bases and J by 2 bases, with 6 bases of the junction left unmatched. The germline V gene encodes CDR1 MNHEY and CDR2 SMNVEV (reference sequence). The CDR3 has 14 residues. This sample stems from a study of blood T cell repertoires in COVID-19. Overall study context: The United States, Italy and Spain supplied acute and convalescent COVID-19 samples. T cells, B-cell-depleted T cells, or PBMCs supplied cDNA or gDNA.

The TCR sequence derives from a man aged 30 to 39 with active or convalescent COVID-19. The sample comprised peripheral blood. The V gene is TRBV27, the J gene TRBJ2-7, with 7 bases identical to TRBD1. The DNA for the CDR3 is TGTGCCAGCAGTCTACAGACAGGGACCTACGAGCAGTACTTC. This gives the protein CASSLQTGTYEQYF.